A single sample gave rise to the 23 T cell receptor beta chains below, sequenced in a study of blood T cell repertoires in COVID-19. The protocol was immunoSEQ multiplex PCR, while the TCRdb copy is restricted to in-frame clones and leaves out a portion. The sample lists over 300,000 clones, about nine tenths occurring once. The sequenced sample was PBMCs or T cells enriched from blood (not recorded which). These receptors all stem from a woman aged 40 to 50 who had recovered from COVID-19.

The table lists this clone with a few counts. V is TRBV20-1 and J is TRBJ2-1, with D maybe TRBD2 (7 bases). Trimming stripped 3 bases from V and 4 bases from J, with 13 bases between. The CDR3 runs 14 residues. CDR1 and CDR2 from the germline V gene are DFQATT and SNEGSKA (reference sequence). The CDR3 bases are TGCAGTGCTAGTGAAGGGGGGGTTTACAATGAGCAGTTCTTC. Residues: CSASEGGVYNEQFF.

This clone came up a few times. The chain is built from TRBV2 and TRBJ2-5; 11 positions match TRBD1. With V trimmed by 8 bases and J by 4 bases, 9 bases remained unmatched. The CDR3 loop spans 15 amino acids. Per the germline V gene, CDR1 is SNHLY and CDR2 is FYNNEI. Here the CDR3 reads CASEPDRGHSETQYF. Here the CDR3 DNA reads TGTGCCAGCGAGCCGGACAGGGGGCATTCAGAGACCCAGTACTTC.

The chain employs TRBV5-1 and TRBJ2-3, with 14 bases that match TRBD2. This CDR3 is built from 18 residues. Germline CDR1 SGHRS, CDR2 YFSETQ. With V trimmed by 4 bases and J by 0 bases, 7 bases remained unmatched. The DNA for the CDR3 is TGCGCCAGCAGCCTGGGACTAGCGGGGGCCCTAAGCACAGATACGCAGTATTTT. It translates to CASSLGLAGALSTDTQYF.

The V and J genes are TRBV27 and TRBJ2-7; TRBD2 aligns across 10 bases. With V trimmed by 4 bases and J by 2 bases, 5 bases remained unmatched. This CDR3 contains 15 residues. The germline gives CDR1 MNHEY, CDR2 SMNVEV (reference sequence). Written as DNA, the CDR3 is TGTGCCAGCAGTTCGACTAGCGGGCGGCCCTACGAGCAGTACTTC. Its translation: CASSSTSGRPYEQYF.

J is TRBJ2-2 and V is TRBV5-1, with 10 bases lining up with TRBD2. Germline CDR1 reads SGHRS; CDR2 reads YFSETQ. Trimming cost V 1 base and J 1 base; bases outside gene matches: 1. The CDR3 has 16 amino acids. Written as DNA, the CDR3 is TGCGCCAGCAGCTTGACTAGCGGGGAGAACACCGGGGAGCTGTTTTTT. Amino acid sequence: CASSLTSGENTGELFF.

The chain has TRBV21-1 and TRBJ1-2; TRBD1, as called in the table, went unchecked against the DNA. TRBV21-1 is a pseudogene locus. The CDR3 has 18 residues. CDR3 sequence: CASSKERAPGTGLCGYTF. The CDR3 DNA reads TGTGCCAGCAGCAAAGAAAGGGCACCCGGGACAGGGTTATGCGGCTACACCTTC.

The chain employs TRBV4-1 and TRBJ1-6, with no clear D. From germline, CDR1 is MGHRA and CDR2 YSYEKL. This CDR3 has 15 amino acids. The V end was cut by 2 bases, the J end by 6 bases, with 11 bases between. CDR3 in amino acids: CASSQLITGNSPLHF. The CDR3 DNA sequence: TGCGCCAGCAGCCAATTAATCACCGGTAATTCACCCCTCCACTTT.

J is TRBJ1-5 and V is TRBV30; D may be TRBD1 (6 bases). The germline V and J ends were trimmed by 8 bases and 2 bases, with 10 bases remaining between them. Germline-derived CDR1 and CDR2 are GTSNPN and SVGIG (reference sequence). The CDR3 spans 12 residues. CDR3 residues: CAQPGGNQPQHF. The CDR3 bases are TGTGCCCAACCAGGGGGCAATCAGCCCCAGCATTTT.

The chain has TRBV6-5 and TRBJ2-1, with 12 nucleotides matching TRBD2. Germline V lookup: CDR1 MNHEY, CDR2 SVGAGI. The CDR3 has 16 amino acids. Unmatched junction bases numbered 6, after V lost 0 bases and J lost 9 bases. The CDR3 protein is CASSYSRLAGATEQFF. DNA of the CDR3: TGTGCCAGCAGTTACTCCAGACTAGCGGGAGCGACTGAGCAGTTCTTC.

This clone was counted a single time. The CDR3 protein is CATSDAGLSQETQYF. The CDR3 bases are TGTGCCACCAGTGACGCGGGACTTTCTCAAGAGACCCAGTACTTC. V is TRBV24-1 and J is TRBJ2-5; TRBD2 might be the D (6 bases). The V gene lost 4 bases and the J gene lost 2 bases, with 13 bases spanning the gap. CDR3 length: 15 residues. Germline CDR1 is KGHDR and CDR2 is SFDVKD.

The genes are TRBV18 and TRBJ1-5, with 9 bases matching TRBD1. The germline CDR1 and CDR2 sequences are KGHSH and LQKENI. Unmatched junction bases numbered 9, after V lost 3 bases and J lost 6 bases. CDR3 length: 16 residues. The CDR3 protein is CASSPYGDRGTQPQHF. CDR3 nucleotide sequence: TGTGCCAGCTCACCGTACGGAGACAGGGGGACTCAGCCCCAGCATTTT.

J is TRBJ2-7 and V is TRBV6-6, with no clear D. This CDR3 is built from 13 residues. Germline CDR1 and CDR2: MNHNY and SVGAGI (reference sequence). V lost 6 bases to trimming and J lost 7 bases, with 16 bases between them. The CDR3 DNA is TGTGCCAGCAGCCCCCCACAGCCTGGGGAGCAGTACTTC. It translates to CASSPPQPGEQYF.

The chain is built from TRBV6-5 and TRBJ2-7, with TRBD1 matching 8 bases. V lost 4 bases, J lost 6 bases, and 5 bases stayed unmatched. The CDR3 totals 13 residues. Germline-derived CDR1 and CDR2 are MNHEY and SVGAGI. CDR3 nucleotide sequence: TGTGCCAGCAGTTGGGGACAGGACGGCGAGCAGTACTTC. It yields the protein CASSWGQDGEQYF.

The chain uses TRBV6-5 and TRBJ2-7, with 8 bases lining up with TRBD2. CDR1 is MNHEY, CDR2 SVGAGI, per germline. CDR3 length: 14 residues. V dropped 6 bases and J dropped 5; count of bases not matched to a gene: 9. This chain's CDR3 is CASRSSSGVNEQYF. The CDR3 DNA is TGTGCCAGCAGATCAAGTAGCGGGGTGAACGAGCAGTACTTC.

The chain joins TRBV9 to TRBJ1-6, with 7 bases identical to TRBD1. Per germline, CDR1 SGDLS and CDR2 YYNGEE. The CDR3 contains 13 residues. Trimming cost V 3 bases and J 7 bases; bases outside gene matches: 1. CDR3 protein: CASSAQGNSPLHF. The CDR3 DNA follows: TGTGCCAGCAGCGCACAGGGGAATTCACCCCTCCACTTT.

This clone came up once. The CDR3 loop is CASSLVGGPPSTDTQYF. CDR3 sequence (DNA): TGTGCCAGCAGCTTAGTGGGGGGACCACCTAGCACAGATACGCAGTATTTT. V gene TRBV11-3 combines with J gene TRBJ2-3; weak D call: TRBD2 (6 bases). Trimming cost V 1 base and J 0 bases, with 14 bases left between them. CDR1 is SGHNT and CDR2 is YENEEA in the germline V gene. The CDR3 loop spans 17 amino acids.

This chain connects TRBV10-2 to TRBJ1-6, with 7 bases identical to TRBD1. The CDR3 is 14 amino acids. The germline gives CDR1 WSHSY, CDR2 SAAADI. After removal of 6 bases from V and 6 bases from J, the junction contained 5 bases not matched to a gene. The CDR3 DNA follows: TGCGCCAGCAGCCCAGACAGGGCTAATTCACCCCTCCACTTT. It yields the protein CASSPDRANSPLHF.

Only one count was recorded for this clone. This chain connects TRBV7-9 to TRBJ1-1; D possibly corresponds to TRBD1 (5 bases). Germline V gene sequence: CDR1 SEHNR, CDR2 FQNEAQ (reference sequence). This CDR3 contains 11 residues. The V gene lost 8 bases and the J gene lost 9 bases, with 13 bases spanning the gap. For the CDR3, the DNA is TGTGCCAGCGTTGGGGGGGGTCAAGCTTTCTTT. This codes for CASVGGGQAFF.

The chain links TRBV6-2 or TRBV6-3 to TRBJ1-6, with TRBD1 matching 10 bases. Germline trimming cut 5 bases from V and 6 bases from J; bases unmatched to any gene: 4. CDR3 length: 15 amino acids. Germline CDR1 MNHEY, CDR2 SVGEGT. CDR3 residues: CASSRRTGGNSPLHF. For the CDR3, the DNA is TGTGCCAGCAGTCGGCGGACAGGGGGTAATTCACCCCTCCACTTT.

This clone was found once. The chain couples TRBV6-5 to TRBJ2-7; 7 bases are a match to TRBD1. The CDR3 totals 14 residues. Germline trimming cut 6 bases from V and 2 bases from J; bases unmatched to any gene: 7. Germline lookup yields CDR1 MNHEY and CDR2 SVGAGI. The CDR3: CASRPDRTPYEQYF. Written as DNA, the CDR3 is TGTGCCAGCAGACCGGACAGGACCCCCTACGAGCAGTACTTC.

This clone was picked up a small number of times. The chain recombines TRBV7-2 with TRBJ2-4; weak D call: TRBD2 (5 bases). The V gene's germline CDR1 is SGHTA and CDR2 FQGNSA. This CDR3 contains 12 residues. Trimming cost V 6 bases and J 6 bases, with 9 bases left between them. CDR3 coding DNA: TGTGCCAGCAGGCCGGACTCAAACATTCAGTACTTC. Amino acids: CASRPDSNIQYF.

The rearrangement links TRBV7-8 to TRBJ2-7; 10 bases line up with TRBD2. The CDR3 has 15 residues. Trimming cost V 5 bases and J 6 bases; bases outside gene matches: 10. Germline CDR1 SGHVS, CDR2 FQNEAQ. CDR3 DNA: TGTGCCAGCAGCCCCGGGGCTAGCGGGAGTATCGAGCAGTACTTC. It yields the protein CASSPGASGSIEQYF.

The gene calls are TRBV4-2 and TRBJ1-1; D is perhaps TRBD1 (6 bases). From germline, CDR1 is LGHNA and CDR2 YNFKEQ. The CDR3 loop spans 14 amino acids. Trimming removed 4 bases at V and 1 base at J, with 10 bases between. This CDR3 is CASSPLGGNTEAFF. The CDR3 nucleotides read TGTGCCAGCAGCCCACTAGGGGGGAACACTGAAGCTTTCTTT.